This T cell receptor beta chain appears in the sequencing data of a study of technical replicates of blood from several donors. The V gene's germline CDR1 is ENHRY and CDR2 SYGVKD. The length of the CDR3 is 13 residues. The V segment lost 10 bases and the J segment 5 bases; nucleotides outside the gene matches: 9. The table came from immunoSEQ multiplex PCR; TCRdb's copy has only in-frame clones and leaves some out. The sample lists 55,000 to 80,000 clones, roughly 98% seen once, with around 0.16% in the top ten. Sequenced material: T cells isolated from PBMCs. This clonotype was obtained from a human donor in good health. This chain links TRBV10-3 with TRBJ2-3; 7 bases are shared with TRBD2. CDR3 in DNA: TGTGCCACCCTGGGCGGGAGTGAAGATACGCAGTATTTT. It yields the protein CATLGGSEDTQYF.